This TCR beta chain was retrieved from a study of shared clonotypes between healthy human individuals. Study information: The donor pool was made up of a couple of women and three men aged 18 to 49.

Whole-study results and caveats: Among donors, the sharing of clonotypes was expected to be influenced by sequencing depth.

CDR3 length equals 13 residues. The V gene's germline CDR1 is LNHDA and CDR2 SQIVND (reference sequence). V shed 8 bases, J shed 4 bases, and the junction held 7 bases outside the gene matches. Unsorted PBMC replicate PCRs drew on around 280 ng DNA, representing about 30,000 T cell genomes. Only in-frame clones appear in the TCRdb table, and some are missing; sequencing was by immunoSEQ multiplex PCR. The data hold about 470,000 clones, with roughly 77% observed a single time. A note on this clone: The antigen is not known.

The TCR originated in a woman in her thirties or forties in good health. Some clones in this sample may be carry-over from other donors' samples. The specimen sequenced was PBMCs. The chain recombines TRBV19 with TRBJ2-7, with 8 bases lining up with TRBD2. In nucleotides, the CDR3 is TGTGCCAGTCGGCGGGGGGCAATGTACGAGCAGTACTTC. Protein sequence: CASRRGAMYEQYF.